This T cell receptor (beta chain) was sequenced during a study of blood T cell repertoires in COVID-19. Study summary: Sites across the United States, Italy and Spain contributed samples from acute and convalescent COVID-19.

CDR3 size: 15 residues. V lost 5 bases and J lost 7; bases outside the gene matches: 10. Germline CDR1 MDHEN, CDR2 SYDVKM. Using immunoSEQ multiplex PCR, the repertoire was profiled, and TCRdb retains in-frame clones only, with some absent. Of 70,000 to 100,000 clones in the sample, about 70% are singletons; the top ten hold under 30%. Specimen: peripheral blood. The chain links TRBV28 to TRBJ1-5; TRBD1 agrees at 8 bases. This TCR came from a woman aged 55-70 years in a cohort sampled during active or convalescent COVID-19. CDR3 amino acids: CASSLSPGGGQPQHF. The CDR3 DNA reads as TGTGCCAGCAGTCTCAGCCCAGGGGGCGGACAGCCCCAGCATTTT. The full variable domain, completed using reference TRBV28 and TRBJ1-5, is DVKVTQSSRYLVKRTGEKVFLECVQDMDHENMFWYRQDPGLGLRLIYFSYDVKMKEKGDIPEGYSVSREKKERFSLILESASTNQTSMYLCASSLSPGGGQPQHFGDGTRLSIL.